Below are 31 T cell receptor beta chains sequenced from a single sample in a study of blood T cells in healthy people across ages. A second about 7 to 12 cycle PCR used barcoded and J-beta primers. TCRdb recomputed calls from the 5' RACE reads with MiXCR, one row per CDR3 protein. The repertoire consists of over 1.5 million distinct CDR3 sequences, with about 50% occurring once and the leading ten covering over 2%. The specimen was blood. Source of these receptors: a woman aged 40 to 50 in good health.

This clonotype was seen more than once but under ten times. The chain joins TRBV18 to TRBJ2-3; 12 bases fit TRBD2. Losses at the gene ends were 6 bases for V and 2 bases for J; bases not matched to a gene: 12. The CDR3 sequence is 18 residues long. The germline V gene encodes CDR1 KGHSH and CDR2 LQKENI. CDR3 in amino acids: CASSLTSGGPFFTDTQYF. The CDR3 DNA reads TGTGCCAGCTCGTTGACTAGCGGGGGACCCTTCTTCACAGATACGCAGTATTTT.

This sequence joins TRBV20-1 and TRBJ2-3, with D hard to call. Germline V gives CDR1 DFQATT, CDR2 SNEGSKA (reference sequence). Between the trimmed V and J ends, which lost 0 bases and 0 bases, there was a span of 10 bases. The CDR3 runs to 15 residues. The CDR3 spells CSARESAVSTDTQYF. CDR3 DNA: TGCAGTGCTAGAGAGTCGGCGGTTAGCACAGATACGCAGTATTTT.

The chain links TRBV4-1 to TRBJ2-7, with TRBD1 identical over 8 bases. The CDR3 sequence is 15 residues long. With V trimmed by 5 bases and J by 4 bases, 10 bases remained unmatched. The germline V gene has CDR1 MGHRA and CDR2 YSYEKL. CDR3 coding DNA: TGCGCCAGCAGCAGTGTTCGAACAGGGGGTTACGAGCAGTACTTC. Encoded protein: CASSSVRTGGYEQYF.

This chain links TRBV9 with TRBJ2-3; tentative D call: TRBD1 (5 bases). Looked up from germline, CDR1 is SGDLS and CDR2 is YYNGEE. The CDR3 length is 15 residues. The germline V and J ends were trimmed by 5 bases and 0 bases, with 13 bases remaining between them. The CDR3 is CASRGPGQSTDTQYF. In DNA, the CDR3 is TGTGCCAGCAGGGGTCCCGGACAAAGCACAGATACGCAGTATTTT.

The rearrangement uses TRBV6-6 and TRBJ2-3, with D unresolved. CDR3 length: 16 residues. V lost 0 bases and J lost 2, with 12 bases in between. Germline V gene data show CDR1 as MNHNY and CDR2 as SVGAGI (reference sequence). CDR3 in amino acids: CASSYSRTANTDTQYF. The CDR3 coding sequence is TGTGCCAGCAGTTACTCGAGGACCGCTAACACAGATACGCAGTATTTT.

This clonotype was detected only a few times. The CDR3 sequence is CASSQDHGGMGQETQYF. The DNA of the CDR3 is TGCGCCAGCAGCCAAGATCATGGGGGGATGGGCCAAGAGACCCAGTACTTC. V is TRBV4-1 and J is TRBJ2-5; D possibly corresponds to TRBD2 (6 bases). CDR3 size: 17 residues. Germline V gives CDR1 MGHRA, CDR2 YSYEKL. Trimming cost V 0 bases and J 1 base, with 15 bases left between them.

The chain employs TRBV9 and TRBJ2-3; TRBD2 matches at 8 bases. This CDR3 spans 17 amino acids. V dropped 0 bases and J dropped 2; count of bases not matched to a gene: 8. Per the germline V gene, CDR1 is SGDLS and CDR2 is YYNGEE. The CDR3 DNA sequence: TGTGCCAGCAGCGTAGCAGGCGGGGGGCACCTCACAGATACGCAGTATTTT. Protein: CASSVAGGGHLTDTQYF.

A note on this clonotype: Germline and junction disagree at one end, which may indicate a read error. The gene calls are TRBV11-3 and TRBJ1-2; D unclear. Germline V gene lookup returns CDR1 SGHNT and CDR2 YENEEA. This CDR3 is built from 13 residues. The CDR3 nucleotides read TGTGCCAGCAGCGTAGATCAGGTCTATGGCTACACCTTC. Translating gives CASSVDQVYGYTF.

This clonotype was counted between two and nine times. V is TRBV13 and J is TRBJ2-3; TRBD2 agrees at 11 bases. Per germline, CDR1 PRHDT and CDR2 FYEKMQ (reference sequence). This CDR3 contains 16 residues. The V gene end was trimmed by 5 bases and the J gene end by 2 bases; junction bases not matched to a gene: 6. CDR3 sequence: CASSPYSGGATDTQYF. The CDR3 DNA reads as TGTGCCAGCAGCCCCTATAGCGGGGGGGCCACAGATACGCAGTATTTT.

The chain employs TRBV24-1 and TRBJ1-2, with D tentatively TRBD1 (5 bases). Trimming shortened V by 5 bases and J by 9 bases, and 21 bases separated the two germline ends. The CDR3 consists of 15 residues. Germline V gives CDR1 KGHDR, CDR2 SFDVKD. This CDR3 is CATSAATETHGSYTF. The CDR3 bases are TGTGCCACCAGTGCCGCGACAGAGACTCATGGAAGCTACACCTTC.

The chain has TRBV4-3 and TRBJ2-1; tentative D call: TRBD1 (5 bases). Germline lookup yields CDR1 LGHNA and CDR2 YSLEER. This CDR3 comprises 14 residues. V lost 0 bases, J lost 7 bases, and 10 bases lay in between. CDR3 sequence (DNA): TGCGCCAGCAGCCAAGATGGGCAGGGTAATGAGCAGTTCTTC. This translates into CASSQDGQGNEQFF.

Worth noting for this clonotype: A read error may produce the germline difference seen at one junction end. As DNA, the CDR3 is TGTGCCGCCAGTGATCCCGGGAGAAATGAGCGGTTCTTC. Amino acids: CAASDPGRNERFF. This chain links TRBV24-1 with TRBJ2-1; a weak D match, TRBD2 (6 bases). The germline V gene encodes CDR1 KGHDR and CDR2 SFDVKD. CDR3 length: 13 amino acids.

The gene calls are TRBV6-1 and TRBJ1-5; D is ambiguous. With 0 bases removed from V and 0 bases from J, the gap between germline ends came to 9 bases. CDR3 length: 16 amino acids. Germline V CDR1 and CDR2: MNHNS, SASEGT. For the CDR3, the DNA is TGTGCCAGCAGTGAAGCCGGACGGAATAGCAATCAGCCCCAGCATTTT. This translates into CASSEAGRNSNQPQHF.

V usage is TRBV27 and J usage is TRBJ2-4, with a weak D call TRBD2 (6 bases). The end of the DNA aligns better with TRBJ2-7, so the J call may be wrong. The CDR3 extends over 16 amino acids. Germline CDR1 MNHEY, CDR2 SMNVEV (reference sequence). The CDR3 region has the DNA TGTGCCAGCAGTTCTGGTCGGGGAGGAGGGACCTACGAGCAGTACTTC. Translating gives CASSSGRGGGTYEQYF.

This clonotype was found a few times. This rearrangement joins TRBV4-3 to TRBJ2-5; D is possibly TRBD1 (7 bases). V was trimmed by 3 bases and J by 2 bases, leaving 13 bases between them. Germline V gene data show CDR1 as LGHNA and CDR2 as YSLEER. The CDR3 is 15 residues long. The chain's CDR3 is CASSQPGGRQETQYF. The CDR3 DNA reads TGCGCCAGCAGCCAGCCAGGGGGGCGGCAAGAGACCCAGTACTTC.

The rearrangement links TRBV5-1 to TRBJ2-5; D remains ambiguous. Between the trimmed V and J ends, which lost 5 bases and 1 base, there was a span of 9 bases. The CDR3 length is 13 residues. Germline V gene lookup returns CDR1 SGHRS and CDR2 YFSETQ. The CDR3 here is CASRSVSQETQYF. The CDR3 nucleotides read TGCGCCAGCAGGTCCGTCAGCCAAGAGACCCAGTACTTC.

The V gene is TRBV7-2, the J gene TRBJ2-1; possible D gene TRBD1, 6 bases. This CDR3 has 14 amino acids. V dropped 4 bases and J dropped 13 bases, with 20 bases sitting between them. Germline-derived CDR1 and CDR2 are SGHTA and FQGNSA. The CDR3, as DNA: TGTGCCAGCAGCTCGAGACCCCGACAGGAGACCCAGTTCTTC. This encodes CASSSRPRQETQFF.

This clonotype was detected a few times. The CDR3 coding sequence is TGTGCCACCAGTGAGGGACAGGTGACGCCCTACGAGCAGTACTTC. The encoded protein is CATSEGQVTPYEQYF. This sequence joins TRBV24-1 and TRBJ2-7, with TRBD1 matching over 8 bases. J lost 2 bases, V lost 4 bases, and 6 bases had no gene match. Germline loops: CDR1 KGHDR, CDR2 SFDVKD. The CDR3 has 15 residues.

The V and J genes are TRBV20-1 and TRBJ1-4; D possibly corresponds to TRBD1 (6 bases). Trimming pared 3 bases from V and 7 bases from J, leaving 18 bases between. Germline V CDR1 and CDR2: DFQATT, SNEGSKA (reference sequence). The CDR3 has 15 residues. This CDR3 reads CSARTPGEMFEKLFF. DNA of the CDR3: TGCAGTGCTAGGACTCCAGGGGAGATGTTTGAAAAACTGTTTTTT.

This clonotype was recorded at least ten times. This chain links TRBV4-3 with TRBJ1-2; 7 positions match TRBD1. Losses at the gene ends were 1 base for V and 8 bases for J; bases not matched to a gene: 7. The CDR3 sequence is 14 residues long. Per germline, CDR1 LGHNA and CDR2 YSLEER. For the CDR3, the DNA is TGCGCCAGCAGCCAAGCGGCAGGGGGGTACGGCTACACCTTC. The encoded protein is CASSQAAGGYGYTF.

This clonotype was seen ten or more times. V gene TRBV7-2 combines with J gene TRBJ2-5; TRBD2 might be the D (6 bases). Germline V gene data show CDR1 as SGHTA and CDR2 as FQGNSA. Trimming removed 6 bases at V and 5 bases at J, with 13 bases between. The CDR3 covers 13 residues. The CDR3 sequence is CASSLRRGETQYF. In DNA, the CDR3 is TGTGCCAGCAGTTTAAGACGGGGGGAGACCCAGTACTTC.

The chain employs TRBV5-1 and TRBJ1-2; D is possibly TRBD1 (6 bases). This CDR3 region has 14 residues. Looked up from germline, CDR1 is SGHRS and CDR2 is YFSETQ. V lost 0 bases to trimming and J lost 3 bases, with 9 bases between them. In DNA, the CDR3 is TGCGCCAGCAGCTTGGAGGGGGATCACTATGGCTACACCTTC. As protein: CASSLEGDHYGYTF.

This clonotype was seen only a few times. J is TRBJ2-1 and V is TRBV15; D is possibly TRBD2 (7 bases). In germline, CDR1 is LNHNV, CDR2 YYDKDF (reference sequence). V lost 0 bases, J lost 3 bases, and 15 bases lay in between. This CDR3 spans 17 amino acids. DNA for the CDR3: TGTGCCACCAGCAGAGAAAAGGGGGGGTTTGTCTACAATGAGCAGTTCTTC. This sequence encodes CATSREKGGFVYNEQFF.

The chain employs TRBV20-1 and TRBJ1-2, with unresolved D. CDR3 length: 12 residues. V was trimmed by 3 bases and J by 3 bases, leaving 8 bases between them. The V gene's germline CDR1 is DFQATT and CDR2 SNEGSKA (reference sequence). The CDR3 DNA follows: TGCAGTGCTAGCCGGCTGGACTATGGCTACACCTTC. Its translation is CSASRLDYGYTF.

The CDR3 sequence is CASSPVWGGGTDTQYF. The CDR3, as DNA: TGTGCCAGCAGCCCTGTCTGGGGGGGCGGCACAGATACGCAGTATTTT. The gene calls are TRBV14 and TRBJ2-3; D is possibly TRBD2 (7 bases). Trimming pared 4 bases from V and 1 base from J, leaving 15 bases between. Germline assignment: CDR1 SGHDN and CDR2 FVKESK. This CDR3 contains 16 residues.

The chain employs TRBV6-6 and TRBJ1-1; D remains ambiguous. The CDR3 spans 15 residues. Trimming took off 0 bases at V and 1 base at J, with 9 bases between the two ends. The germline CDR1 and CDR2 sequences are MNHNY and SVGAGI (reference sequence). Here the CDR3 DNA reads TGTGCCAGCAGTTACTCGACTGGTTGGAACACTGAAGCTTTCTTT. Protein product: CASSYSTGWNTEAFF.

This clonotype was detected a few times. This chain links TRBV7-2 with TRBJ2-1, with 13 positions matching TRBD2. Germline V gene lookup returns CDR1 SGHTA and CDR2 FQGNSA. CDR3 length: 18 amino acids. V dropped 4 bases and J dropped 4; count of bases not matched to a gene: 10. The CDR3 sequence is CASSSDTSGGVIYNEQFF. The CDR3 bases are TGTGCCAGCAGCTCCGATACTAGCGGGGGGGTTATTTACAATGAGCAGTTCTTC.

The rearrangement joins TRBV28 to TRBJ1-5; no firm D call. The CDR3 runs 19 residues. V was clipped by 6 bases and J by 0 bases, with 24 bases between them. Germline V CDR1 and CDR2: MDHEN, SYDVKM. The CDR3 DNA reads as TGTGCCAGCAGCCCCGGACGACCCTCGGAATATGATAGCAATCAGCCCCAGCATTTT. Amino acid sequence: CASSPGRPSEYDSNQPQHF.

This clonotype has only a few counts. The gene calls are TRBV28 and TRBJ2-3; 10 bases are shared with TRBD2. Germline V gene data show CDR1 as MDHEN and CDR2 as SYDVKM. The CDR3 has 16 residues. The V and J ends lost 5 bases and 3 bases, in that order; junction bases with no gene match: 8. The CDR3 nucleotides are TGTGCCAGCAGTCAAGTAGCGGGGGGAATAACAGATACGCAGTATTTT. Translating it yields CASSQVAGGITDTQYF.

The V gene is TRBV7-2, the J gene TRBJ2-1, with D uncertain. The better agreement between TRBJ2-7 and the DNA end casts doubt on the J call. This CDR3 is built from 15 residues. The germline V gene encodes CDR1 SGHTA and CDR2 FQGNSA. Here the CDR3 reads CASSLASGTPNEQYF. The CDR3 nucleotides read TGTGCCAGCAGCTTAGCTTCAGGTACCCCTAATGAGCAGTACTTC.

This clonotype was recorded at least ten times. The CDR3 loop is CASSLVGVYGYTF. CDR3 sequence (DNA): TGTGCCAGCAGTTTAGTTGGGGTCTATGGCTACACCTTC. The chain couples TRBV12-3 or TRBV12-4 to TRBJ1-2; D not certain. The CDR3 loop spans 13 amino acids. V dropped 1 base and J dropped 4 bases, with 7 bases sitting between them.